The T cell receptor (beta chain) described here comes from a study of T cell responses to AZD1222 COVID-19 vaccine. Study as a whole: Samples with a second dose at about 4 or about 12 weeks were pooled together. Study findings and constraints: At study baseline, merely several AZD1222 recipients were seropositive. Within unmutated variant regions lay the reported targets of nearly half of spike-specific TCRs.

Method: immunoSEQ multiplex PCR; TCRdb's copy keeps in-frame clones and lacks some. The sample contains about 120,000 clones, approximately 90% of which appear only once. The CDR3 extends over 13 amino acids. Details on this clone: Its target is unknown.

The sequenced sample was peripheral blood, obtained on day 0 of AZD1222 vaccination. The chain uses TRBV1 and TRBJ1-1. TRBV1 is marked as a pseudogene. This receptor was obtained from an adult in good health. CDR3 amino acids: CTRECGKNTEAFF. CDR3 coding DNA: TGCACCCGGGAATGCGGGAAGAACACTGAAGCTTTCTTT.